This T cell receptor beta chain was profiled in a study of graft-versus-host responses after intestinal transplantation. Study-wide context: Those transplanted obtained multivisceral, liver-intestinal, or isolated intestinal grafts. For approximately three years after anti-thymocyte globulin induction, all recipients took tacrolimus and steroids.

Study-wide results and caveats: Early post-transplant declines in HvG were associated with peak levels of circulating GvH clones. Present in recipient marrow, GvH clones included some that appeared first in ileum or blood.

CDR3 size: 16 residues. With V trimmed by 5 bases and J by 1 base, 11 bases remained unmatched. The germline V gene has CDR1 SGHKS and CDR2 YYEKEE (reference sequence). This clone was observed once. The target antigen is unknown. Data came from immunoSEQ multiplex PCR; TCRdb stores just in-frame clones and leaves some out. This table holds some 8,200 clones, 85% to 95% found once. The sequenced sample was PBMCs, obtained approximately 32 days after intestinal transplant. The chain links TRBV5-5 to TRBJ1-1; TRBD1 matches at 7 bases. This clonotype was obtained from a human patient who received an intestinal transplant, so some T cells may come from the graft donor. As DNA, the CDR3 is TGTGCCAGCAGACAAAACACAGGGGCCGGGAACACTGAAGCTTTCTTT. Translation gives CASRQNTGAGNTEAFF. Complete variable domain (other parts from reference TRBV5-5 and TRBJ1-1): DAGVTQSPTHLIKTRGQQVTLRCSPISGHKSVSWYQQVLGQGPQFIFQYYEKEERGRGNFPDRFSARQFPNYSSELNVNALLLGDSALYLCASRQNTGAGNTEAFFGQGTRLTVV.